This T cell receptor beta chain was documented in a study of T cells in Graves' hyperthyroidism and ophthalmopathy. As concerns this clonotype: Its specificity is unknown.

Using RNA transcripts as the source, TCR beta CDR3 regions were amplified. HTBI primers were the set used in a first-round RT-PCR of the TCR CDR3. From the multiplex PCR reads, TCRdb called clonotypes with MiXCR, one entry per CDR3 protein. This sample carries 450,000 to 700,000 distinct CDR3 sequences, 40% to 55% of them seen once, and the ten largest clones take about 8.3%. The CDR3 is 14 amino acids. V lost 8 bases and J 0 bases, leaving 13 bases between the germline ends. Study-wide results and caveats: Most clonotypes that expanded in the thyroid above 0.001 also showed up in blood.

The clonotype comes from a woman in her late teens or twenties with Graves' hyperthyroidism. The chain recombines TRBV12-3 or TRBV12-4 with TRBJ2-5; perhaps TRBD2 as D (6 bases). Sequencing was performed on peripheral blood or thyroid tissue (not recorded which). The CDR3 bases are TGTGCCAGCGGGAGGAGAGGAAACCAAGAGACCCAGTACTTC. As protein: CASGRRGNQETQYF.